This record concerns one T cell receptor beta chain sequence. The antigen it binds to is not known. No base-level quality is on record; no much larger clone is a single base apart. This entry comes from a study of cytomegalovirus exposure and HLA in healthy donors (dated by TCRdb to 2016 to 2017). General notes on the study: An earlier analysis of more than 550 of the donors reported over 250 Gb of sequence data and 117 million unique TCR beta sequences obtained from around 170 million T cells. Genome-wide SNP genotypes for about 65% of the roughly 670 donors were used in a later genetic analysis, which treated that subset as a discovery cohort. Both class I and class II loci were covered by HLA typing, at four-digit resolution. All discovery cohort repertoires had been generated using a single sequencing platform. A few DR-DQ haplotypes were treated as single units for association and clustering because of strong linkage in the cohort. Of the 350 to 400 genotyped donors, over 65% fell in the genetic ancestry cluster associated with self-reported Caucasian donors. In a later analysis, previously published TCR beta repertoires from some 640 donors were re-analyzed and high-resolution HLA genotyping was added so that TCR occurrence patterns could be studied. Donor age, sex, ethnicity and CMV serostatus were compiled together with the repertoire data. To predict cytomegalovirus infection status, the study combined high-throughput TCR immunosequencing, statistical association of individual TCRs with disease status, and machine learning. The number of typed donors differed by locus: about 620-630 for A, B, C, DRB1 and DQB1; about 520 for DQA1; approximately 600 for DPA1; and 400 to 480 for DPB1. The later analysis used no new phenotypic data to find candidate immune exposures, relying instead on TCR beta sequences and their occurrence across donors. The aim of the study was to test whether cataloging public T cell receptors could identify signatures of past pathogen exposure. The study profiled the T cell repertoires of hundreds of subjects by immunosequencing and related them to cytomegalovirus serostatus. An earlier analysis of around 640 of the donors used high-throughput TCR beta sequencing to judge whether each TCR beta V gene segment behaved as functional or pseudogenic. Approximately 300 gigabases of sequencing data and around 85 million unique TCR sequences made up an early release that covered 500 to 650 HLA-typed donors. Across approximately 400 genotyped donors of the cohort, an average of approximately 240,000 unique TCR beta nucleotide sequences per donor were sequenced, and roughly 20% of those sequences were non-productive. Along with the approximately 700-subject first cohort, a separate validation cohort of roughly 110 different subjects was used.

Libraries came from the immunoSEQ multiplex PCR assay. The multiplex PCR relied on a mix of 60 forward primers for TCR Vbeta segments and 13 reverse primers for TCR Jbeta segments. Amplification of the CDR3 region of rearranged TCR beta genes was performed with a multiplex PCR assay on genomic DNA. Amplified TCR beta libraries were sequenced as 87-base-pair reads on the Illumina HiSeq System. The original pipeline was this. A later analysis counted tens of millions of unique TCR beta chains across the 500 to 850 repertoires, and some 11 million of these chains were shared by at least two donors. Raw reads were error-corrected and collapsed into unique sequences by a nearest-neighbor algorithm in which closely related sequences were merged to remove PCR and sequencing errors. CDR3 sequences were aligned to IMGT reference sequences to assign V, D and J gene segments. For a sequence to be retained, at least a six-nucleotide match to both a V gene segment and a J gene segment was required. Rearrangements were called productive when the CDR3 lacked stop codons and stayed in frame with V and J; all others were non-productive. Following IMGT convention, CDR3 was defined as the stretch from the second conserved V-encoded cysteine up to the conserved J-encoded phenylalanine. In an earlier analysis of some 550 of the donors, sequences lacking an unambiguous match to a single V gene segment were excluded. An earlier analysis of a few hundred of the donors classified V segments as functional when productive rearrangements were above 56.7% and as segregating when the standard deviation between donors was above 5%. A statistical classification framework was developed to diagnose cytomegalovirus status using the catalog of TCR beta chain sequences. In a later analysis, TCR nucleotide sequences were compared against IMGT/GENE-DB human TR gene sequences so that V and J genes could be assigned. A later analysis assigned CDR3 sequences and most-parsimonious VDJ recombination scenarios with the TCRdist pipeline. A later analysis defined each TCR beta chain by its CDR3 amino acid sequence plus V-gene family, and excluded reads lacking a unique V-gene family. To address suspected cross-contamination and a sequencing artifact, a later analysis removed around 590 highly shared, low-generation-probability nucleotide sequences. For each public chain, a later analysis derived a clonal expansion index from normalized ranks of inferred template counts within each repertoire. Generation probabilities in a later analysis came from a VDJ recombination model fitted to out-of-frame rearrangements, and those results were checked against IGoR. A later analysis scored TCR-TCR, TCR-HLA and TCR-CMV co-occurrence with hypergeometric tests, applying a repertoire-size bias correction to TCR pairs. False discovery rates were estimated in a later analysis by permuting HLA or CMV assignments 20 times. In a later analysis, co-occurring TCRs were grouped with DBSCAN, and TCRdist sequence similarity was added when clustering was performed within HLA-allele-positive subsets. Repertoires with fewer than 30,000 or more than 120,000 public chains were left out of co-occurrence clustering, as were five repertoires with anomalous nucleotide sharing. TCRdb took this table from immuneACCESS and kept in-frame rearrangements with V and J called. Such tables lack part of the clones; where checked against another copy, unresolved V genes explain under half of the gap, and the rest is unexplained. The V and J calls and the clone size are those of that table, but D and trimming were determined from the DNA. This sample holds under 200,000 clones; about 62% were observed only once. The ten biggest clones cover about 3.2% of the sample.

The CDR3 numbers 14 residues from cysteine through phenylalanine. Just the 42-base CDR3 DNA is kept, in frame starting at base 1. According to the germline V gene (reference sequence), CDR1 reads LNHNV and CDR2 reads YYDKDF. The cohort was made up of several hundred healthy bone marrow donors. At the time of sampling, every cohort member was nominally healthy, though immune exposures that went unrecorded were likely present. The donor was CMV seronegative and belonged to the group of several hundred seronegative cohort members. A peripheral blood sample was collected from each donor, and TCR beta sequencing was performed on peripheral blood mononuclear cells. The Qiagen DNeasy Blood Extraction Kit was used to extract genomic DNA from the blood cell samples. Results the study describes overall, beyond this receptor: In vitro tests confirmed that a few of the cytomegalovirus-associated TCR beta chains recognize cytomegalovirus antigens. When HLA alleles, especially DR and DQ, strongly co-occurred, attributing TCR associations to individual alleles was difficult. In a later analysis, HLA-associated TCR beta chains showed more clonal expansion and lower generation probabilities than non-associated chains that were equally common. Because some donors lacked HLA typing at each locus, the association tests relied only on the typed subset. According to a later analysis, TCR association rates differed among HLA loci, with DRB1 alleles showing the most associated TCRs and HLA-C alleles showing the fewest. Only TCR beta chains were sequenced in this cohort, and the absence of alpha or paired-chain data limited detectable features. In the study, some 160 TCR beta chains were listed as associated with cytomegalovirus. The 87-base-pair reads could not distinguish some IMGT-functional V segments, including TRBV6-2 and TRBV6-3, so those segments were excluded. A cluster of highly shared sequence variants was judged likely to represent a technical artifact of the sequencing pipeline. According to the authors, the approach could potentially be generalized to other disease states and immunological phenotypes. At a false discovery rate of 0.05, a later analysis linked about 16,000 TCR beta sequences to specific HLA alleles. Because counts were too low, around 17 rarely observed V segments, including chromosome 9 orphons, were left out of the earlier analysis of over 550 of the donors. Cytomegalovirus status was reported to be diagnosed by the classifier with high specificity and sensitivity in both the original and validation cohorts. In a later analysis, several top co-occurrence clusters were reported to appear linked to parvovirus B19, influenza, CMV and Epstein-Barr virus. Correlated functional status among segregating V segments might be attributable to linkage disequilibrium, but an unknown experimental factor could not be ruled out. In an earlier analysis of some 500 of the donors, most TCR beta V segments appeared in productive rearrangements about 87% or about 30% of the time, broadly matching IMGT annotations. Across donors, most TCR sequences were observed very rarely, whereas some public TCRs were present in many individuals. A further reported finding was that TCR beta sequences accurately predicted the HLA-A and HLA-B alleles for most subjects in the first cohort. In a later genetic analysis, fewer N-insertions in productive TCRs were reported among donors in an Asian-associated ancestry cluster than the roughly 640-donor mean. CMV serostatus was the only immune exposure information available for the cohort. The presence/absence analyses assumed that sequencing depth was roughly uniform across donors, and that assumption may not be true. In a later genetic analysis, a missense DCLRE1C variant was associated with V-gene and J-gene trimming of TCR beta chains, and the association was replicated in an independent cohort. In a later analysis, most CMV-associated TCR beta chains were found to appear HLA-restricted, with HLA associations seemingly driven largely by CMV exposure.

Sequencing was performed on PBMCs. The TCR sequence derives from a man aged 35 to 55 in good health and CMV-seronegative. The rearranged chain carries TRBV15 and TRBJ2-5; a weak D assignment points to TRBD1 (6 bases agree). Matching the DNA end better, TRBJ2-7 makes the J call doubtful. The sequenced DNA is TGTGCCACCAGCAGAGATAGGGGGTCCTACGAGCAGTACTTC. It translates to CATSRDRGSYEQYF.